Here is one T cell receptor (beta chain) with its context. The source of the sample is a study of blood T cell repertoires in COVID-19. On the study more broadly: There were acute and convalescent COVID-19 samples, and they came from the United States, Italy and Spain. Nucleic acid was either cDNA or gDNA, and it came from T cells, B-cell-depleted T cells, or PBMCs.

The CDR3 consists of 14 residues. V shed 6 bases and J shed 4 bases, with 12 bases lying between them. CDR1 is SEHNR and CDR2 is FQNEAQ in the germline V gene (reference sequence). Seattle participants joined during active infection and were tracked over time. Under the authors' procedure: Amplifying reference gene primers gave estimates of nucleated cell counts. TCRdb keeps only in-frame clones here, not all; method: immunoSEQ multiplex PCR. V and J calls and clone size are copied from that table; D and trimming were computed from the DNA. The sample records 250,000 to 300,000 clones, roughly nine tenths being singletons.

The rearrangement links TRBV7-9 to TRBJ1-4, with unresolved D. The sample consisted of peripheral blood. The TCR was taken from a woman aged 25 to 45 with COVID-19, enrolled during active disease. CDR3 in amino acids: CASRHGEGNEKLFF. Written as DNA, the CDR3 is TGTGCCAGCAGACATGGGGAGGGTAATGAAAAACTGTTTTTT.